Listed here is a single TCR beta chain. Its antigen is not identified. Sequencing used immunoSEQ multiplex PCR; TCRdb keeps in-frame clones, though not all of them. Of over 400,000 clones listed, almost 80% are singletons. Trimming removed 5 bases at V and 9 bases at J, with 15 bases between. The CDR3 contains 13 residues. CDR1 and CDR2 (germline): SGHAT, FQNNGV. This entry comes from a study of shared clonotypes between healthy human individuals. Findings of the study overall: Investigators collected only blood, and repertoires in tissues likely differ.

What was sequenced was PBMCs. The sequence derives from a woman aged 40-49 years in good health. Some clones in this sample may be carry-over from other donors' samples. The chain links TRBV11-2 to TRBJ2-3; maybe TRBD2 (7 bases). CDR3 in DNA: TGTGCCAGCAGCCCGGGGGGCGTCTTGACGCAGTATTTT. It encodes CASSPGGVLTQYF.